This TCR beta chain stems from a study of CD8 T cells in Susac syndrome. Germline CDR1 and CDR2: GTSNPN and SVGIG (reference sequence). The CDR3 is 11 residues long. The V and J ends lost 5 bases and 16 bases respectively, with 18 bases between them. A quantity of about 0.5 to 1 ug RNA underwent reverse transcription using random hexamers. TCRdb re-called the immunoSEQ multiplex PCR reads with MiXCR, one entry per CDR3 protein. There are some 140,000 distinct CDR3 sequences in the sample; around 91% occur only once, and 0.24% lies in the top ten. High-throughput TCR beta sequencing covered peripheral CD8+ and CD4+ T cells.

This receptor was taken from a human donor with multiple sclerosis. The specimen was CD8+ T cells from PBMCs. This chain links TRBV30 with TRBJ2-1, with D possibly TRBD2 on 6 matching bases. In DNA form, the CDR3 reads TGTGCCTGGCGTGGGGGGTATGAACTCTTCTTC. Translating gives CAWRGGYELFF.